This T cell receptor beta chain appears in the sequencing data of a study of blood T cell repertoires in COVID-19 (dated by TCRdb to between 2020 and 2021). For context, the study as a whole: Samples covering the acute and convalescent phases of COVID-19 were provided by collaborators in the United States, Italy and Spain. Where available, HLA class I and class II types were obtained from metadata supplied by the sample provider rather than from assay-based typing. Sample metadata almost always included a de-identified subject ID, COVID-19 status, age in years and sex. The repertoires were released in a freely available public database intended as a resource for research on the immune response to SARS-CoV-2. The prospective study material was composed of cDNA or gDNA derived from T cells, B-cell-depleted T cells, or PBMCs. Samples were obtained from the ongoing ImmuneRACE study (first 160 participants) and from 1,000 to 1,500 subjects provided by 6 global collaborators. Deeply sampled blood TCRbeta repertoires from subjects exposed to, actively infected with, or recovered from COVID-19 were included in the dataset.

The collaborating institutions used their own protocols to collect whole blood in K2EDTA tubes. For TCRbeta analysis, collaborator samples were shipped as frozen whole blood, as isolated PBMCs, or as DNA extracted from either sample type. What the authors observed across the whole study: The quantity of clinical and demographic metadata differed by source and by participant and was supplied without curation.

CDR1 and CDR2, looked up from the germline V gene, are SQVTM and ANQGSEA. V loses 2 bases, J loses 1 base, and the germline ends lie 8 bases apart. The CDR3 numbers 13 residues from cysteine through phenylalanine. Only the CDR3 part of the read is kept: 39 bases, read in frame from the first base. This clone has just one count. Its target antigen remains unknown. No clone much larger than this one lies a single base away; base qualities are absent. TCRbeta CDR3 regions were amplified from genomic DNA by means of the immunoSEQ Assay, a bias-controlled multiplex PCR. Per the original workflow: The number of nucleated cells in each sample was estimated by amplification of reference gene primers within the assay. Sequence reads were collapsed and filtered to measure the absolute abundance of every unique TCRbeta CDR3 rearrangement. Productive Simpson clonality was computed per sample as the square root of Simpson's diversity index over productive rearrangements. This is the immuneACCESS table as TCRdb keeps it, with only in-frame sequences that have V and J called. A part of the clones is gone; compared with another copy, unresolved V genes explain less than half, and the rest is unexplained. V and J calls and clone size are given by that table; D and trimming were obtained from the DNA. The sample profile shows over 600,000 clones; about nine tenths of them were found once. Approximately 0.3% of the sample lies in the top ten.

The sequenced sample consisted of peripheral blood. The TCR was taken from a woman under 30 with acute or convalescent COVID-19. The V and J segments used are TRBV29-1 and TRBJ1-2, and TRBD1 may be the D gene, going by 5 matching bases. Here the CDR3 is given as CSVERGDNYGYTF. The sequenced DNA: TGCAGCGTTGAACGGGGGGATAACTATGGCTACACCTTC. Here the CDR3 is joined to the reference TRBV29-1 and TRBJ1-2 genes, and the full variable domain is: SAVISQKPSRDICQRGTSLTIQCQVDSQVTMMFWYRQQPGQSLTLIATANQGSEATYESGFVIDKFPISRPNLTFSTLTVSNMSPEDSSIYLCSVERGDNYGYTFGSGTRLTVV.